The 16 T cell receptor beta chains given below trace back to one sample, sequenced in a study of CD8+CD57+ T cells in acquired aplastic anemia. It was genomic DNA that served as the template for profiling TCR beta VDJ and CDR3. TCRdb redid the calling of the reads with MiXCR, one entry per CDR3 protein. The data contain 150,000 to 200,000 distinct CDR3 sequences, roughly 47% of them seen just once; the ten biggest clones take up approximately 1.1%. Sequencing was carried out using sorted CD4+, CD8+, or CD8+CD57+ T cells (not recorded which) from PBMCs. These receptors came from a human donor in good health.

This clonotype was seen many times. The chain links TRBV30 to TRBJ2-1; D ambiguous. CDR1 is GTSNPN and CDR2 is SVGIG in the germline V gene (reference sequence). The CDR3 covers 12 residues. Trimming left V 1 base short and J 6 bases short, with 7 bases between. In nucleotides, the CDR3 is TGTGCCTGGAGTGGGGTCAGCAATGAGCAGTTCTTC. It yields the protein CAWSGVSNEQFF. The full variable domain, rest sourced from reference TRBV30 and TRBJ2-1, is SQTIHQWPATLVQPVGSPLSLECTVEGTSNPNLYWYRQAAGRGLQLLFYSVGIGQISSEVPQNLSASRPQDRQFILSSKKLLLSDSGFYLCAWSGVSNEQFFGPGTRLTVL.

Regarding this clonotype: This may arise from a read error, as a much more abundant clone is one base away. The J gene is TRBJ1-4, the V gene TRBV7-3; D call uncertain. The CDR3 runs to 14 residues. Per germline, CDR1 SGHTA and CDR2 FQGTGA. The CDR3 DNA reads as TGTGCCAGCAGTCCCACGGGTTCTGGAGAAAAACCGTTTTTT. Encoded protein: CASSPTGSGEKPFF.

For this clonotype: A much larger clone is a single base away; this may be a read error. The chain employs TRBV6-1 and TRBJ2-7, with 7 bases aligning to TRBD1. Germline-derived CDR1 and CDR2 are MNHNS and SASEGT. With 2 bases clipped from V and 6 bases from J, the junction kept 7 bases outside the gene matches. The CDR3 loop spans 14 amino acids. The chain's CDR3 is CASSEPLRGPEQYF. The CDR3 coding sequence is TGTGCCAGCAGTGAACCTTTGAGGGGGCCCGAGCAGTACTTC.

This clonotype was observed many times. The chain carries TRBV11-1 and TRBJ2-3, with D hard to call. Between the trimmed V and J ends, which lost 1 base and 6 bases, there was a span of 14 bases. Germline values: CDR1 SGHAT, CDR2 FQDESV (reference sequence). The CDR3 has 15 amino acids. In DNA, the CDR3 is TGTGCCAGCAGCTTAGACACAACACCCTCCGATACGCAGTATTTT. Protein sequence: CASSLDTTPSDTQYF. Complete variable domain (other parts from reference TRBV11-1 and TRBJ2-3): EAEVAQSPRYKITEKSQAVAFWCDPISGHATLYWYRQILGQGPELLVQFQDESVVDDSQLPKDRFSAERLKGVDSTLKIQPAELGDSAMYLCASSLDTTPSDTQYFGPGTRLTVL.

This chain joins TRBV25-1 and TRBJ2-2, with TRBD2 matching over 11 bases. The junction had 12 bases not matched to a gene; V was cut back by 1 base and J by 5 bases. Germline V lookup: CDR1 MGHDK, CDR2 SYGVNS. The CDR3 totals 19 residues. CDR3 sequence: CASSELDSIRTSGTGELFF. The CDR3 nucleotides read TGTGCCAGCAGTGAATTAGATTCAATCCGGACTAGCGGGACCGGGGAGCTGTTTTTT.

The chain joins TRBV24-1 to TRBJ1-4; 7 bases align to TRBD1. The J segment lost 7 bases and the V segment lost 9 bases, leaving 10 bases of the junction unmatched. Germline-derived CDR1 and CDR2 are KGHDR and SFDVKD. The CDR3 has 14 amino acids. For the CDR3, the DNA is TGTGCCACCTATGACAGGGTTCGGGTTGAAAAACTGTTTTTT. Translation: CATYDRVRVEKLFF.

Many counts were recorded for this clonotype. This chain joins TRBV5-5 and TRBJ1-6; maybe TRBD1 (5 bases). V lost 0 bases and J lost 7, with 11 bases in between. The germline gives CDR1 SGHKS, CDR2 YYEKEE (reference sequence). The CDR3 runs 15 residues. DNA for the CDR3: TGTGCCAGCAGCTTGGCAGGGCTCGAGAATTCACCCCTCCACTTT. As protein: CASSLAGLENSPLHF.

This clonotype was observed at least ten times. The chain employs TRBV15 and TRBJ2-3; 7 positions agree with TRBD1. V shed 10 bases and J 4 bases; nucleotides not matched to a gene: 8. Germline CDR1 is LNHNV and CDR2 is YYDKDF (reference sequence). The CDR3 totals 13 residues. In DNA, the CDR3 is TGTGCCATTTCAGGACAGGATGCAGATACGCAGTATTTT. It is translated as CAISGQDADTQYF.

Ten or more counts support this clonotype. The genes are TRBV7-9 and TRBJ1-5, with D perhaps TRBD1 (6 bases). Trimming cost V 1 base and J 8 bases, with 12 bases left between them. Germline CDR1 reads SEHNR; CDR2 reads FQNEAQ (reference sequence). This CDR3 is 14 amino acids long. In DNA form, the CDR3 reads TGTGCCAGCAGCTTAGATCAGGGGTTGGAGCCCCAGCATTTT. Protein sequence: CASSLDQGLEPQHF.

Only a few counts were recorded for this clonotype. The rearrangement uses TRBV28 and TRBJ2-2, with 10 bases matching TRBD1. The CDR3 runs to 15 residues. The V and J ends lost 4 bases and 6 bases, in that order; junction bases with no gene match: 5. CDR1 is MDHEN and CDR2 is SYDVKM in the germline V gene. The CDR3 loop is CASSSGGQGSGELFF. In DNA form, the CDR3 reads TGTGCCAGCAGTTCGGGGGGACAGGGGTCCGGGGAGCTGTTTTTT.

This clonotype has only a few counts. CDR3 nucleotides: TGTGCCAGCAGTGTAACAGGCACCGGGGAGCTGTTTTTT. Amino acids: CASSVTGTGELFF. The chain carries TRBV6-1 and TRBJ2-2; tentative D call: TRBD1 (5 bases). This CDR3 comprises 13 residues. The germline V and J ends were trimmed by 4 bases and 4 bases, with 7 bases remaining between them. In germline, CDR1 is MNHNS, CDR2 SASEGT.

This chain uses TRBV7-9 with TRBJ1-3; D is possibly TRBD1 (5 bases). Looked up from germline, CDR1 is SEHNR and CDR2 is FQNEAQ (reference sequence). The CDR3 is made up of 14 amino acids. V dropped 1 base and J dropped 6 bases, with 10 bases sitting between them. The CDR3 protein is CASSLEHRTNTIYF. CDR3 nucleotides: TGTGCCAGCAGCTTAGAACACAGGACAAACACCATATATTTT.

This clonotype was detected many times. The chain employs TRBV20-1 and TRBJ1-1; no clear D gene. From germline, CDR1 is DFQATT and CDR2 SNEGSKA (reference sequence). Trimming left V 1 base short and J 6 bases short, with 15 bases between. The CDR3 loop spans 14 amino acids. CDR3 nucleotides: TGCAGTGCTAGAGGGCGGATGCGAGAGGCTGAAGCTTTCTTT. It codes for CSARGRMREAEAFF.

The chain couples TRBV12-3 or TRBV12-4 to TRBJ1-2; 8 bases match TRBD1. This CDR3 is 15 amino acids long. Trimming cost V 2 bases and J 2 bases; bases outside gene matches: 4. The CDR3 reads CASSLSQGANYGYTF. The CDR3 nucleotides read TGTGCCAGCAGTTTATCCCAGGGGGCAAACTATGGCTACACCTTC.

The rearrangement joins TRBV9 to TRBJ2-3; 8 positions agree with TRBD1. Germline loops: CDR1 SGDLS, CDR2 YYNGEE. The CDR3 has 15 residues. Trimming at V came to 2 bases and at J to 5 bases, leaving 7 bases not matched to a gene. The CDR3 here is CASSVTITGGDTQYF. CDR3 nucleotides: TGTGCCAGCAGCGTGACGATAACAGGGGGAGATACGCAGTATTTT.

The chain employs TRBV10-3 and TRBJ1-6; D unresolved. The CDR3 totals 14 residues. Germline CDR1 reads ENHRY; CDR2 reads SYGVKD. Trimming stripped 6 bases from V and 8 bases from J, with 14 bases between. CDR3: CAIRTRHGDSPLHF. The DNA of the CDR3 is TGTGCCATCAGGACGAGACATGGTGATTCACCCCTCCACTTT.